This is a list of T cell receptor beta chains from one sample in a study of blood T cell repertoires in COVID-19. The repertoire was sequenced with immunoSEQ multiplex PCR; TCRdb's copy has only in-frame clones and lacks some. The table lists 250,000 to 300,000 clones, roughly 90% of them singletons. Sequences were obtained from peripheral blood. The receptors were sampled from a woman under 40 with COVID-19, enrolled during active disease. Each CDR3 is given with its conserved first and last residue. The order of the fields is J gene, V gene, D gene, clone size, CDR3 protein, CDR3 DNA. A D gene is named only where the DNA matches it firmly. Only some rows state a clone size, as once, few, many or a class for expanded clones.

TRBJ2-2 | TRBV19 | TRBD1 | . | CASTGFWTGNTGELFF | TGTGCCAGTACCGGATTTTGGACAGGAAACACCGGGGAGCTGTTTTTT
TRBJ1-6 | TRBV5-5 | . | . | CASSFDSPNSPLHF | TGTGCCAGCAGCTTCGACAGCCCGAATTCACCCCTCCACTTT
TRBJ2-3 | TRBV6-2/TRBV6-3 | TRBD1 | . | CASSRGTVTDTQYF | TGTGCCAGCAGTCGAGGGACAGTAACAGATACGCAGTATTTT
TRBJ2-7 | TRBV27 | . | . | CASSLSAGSYEQYF | TGTGCCAGCAGTTTATCGGCTGGTTCCTACGAGCAGTACTTC
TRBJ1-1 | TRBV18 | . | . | CASSPIEGNEAFF | TGTGCCAGCTCACCAATTGAGGGTAATGAAGCTTTCTTT
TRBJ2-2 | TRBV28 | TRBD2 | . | CASSNSPLSGRWTGELFF | TGTGCCAGCAGCAACAGTCCGCTTAGCGGGAGGTGGACCGGGGAGCTGTTTTTT
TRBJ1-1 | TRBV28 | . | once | CASSFGQGASPNTEAFF | TGTGCCAGCAGTTTTGGCCAGGGCGCCTCCCCAAACACTGAAGCTTTCTTT
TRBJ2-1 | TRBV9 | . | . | CASSLRDSYNEQFF | TGTGCCAGCAGCCTTCGGGATTCCTACAATGAGCAGTTCTTC
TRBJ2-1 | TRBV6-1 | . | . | CASSDVAAASSYEQFF | TGTGCCAGCAGTGATGTGGCAGCAGCGTCATCGTATGAGCAGTTCTTC
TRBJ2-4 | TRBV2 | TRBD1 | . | CASRQVDRAINIQYF | TGTGCCAGCAGGCAAGTTGACAGGGCGATAAACATTCAGTACTTC
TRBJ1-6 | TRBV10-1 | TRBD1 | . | CASSDRVDSPLHF | TGCGCCAGCAGCGACAGGGTGGATTCACCCCTCCACTTT
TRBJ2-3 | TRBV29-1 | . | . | CSVELTDTQYF | TGCAGCGTTGAATTAACAGATACGCAGTATTTT
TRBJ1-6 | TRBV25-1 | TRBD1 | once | CASSSRTGVVSPLHF | TGTGCCAGCAGTTCCCGGACAGGGGTGGTTTCACCCCTCCACTTT
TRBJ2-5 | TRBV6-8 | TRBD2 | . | CASSFGGVETQYF | TGTGCCAGCAGTTTTGGGGGGGTAGAGACCCAGTACTTC
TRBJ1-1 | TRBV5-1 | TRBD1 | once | CASSLWGRQGIEAFF | TGCGCCAGCAGCTTGTGGGGGCGACAGGGCATAGAAGCTTTCTTT
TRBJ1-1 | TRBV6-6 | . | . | CASRTTVNTEAFF | TGTGCCAGCAGAACGACAGTGAACACTGAAGCTTTCTTT
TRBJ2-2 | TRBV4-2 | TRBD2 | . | CASSQVSGTNTGELFF | TGTGCCAGCAGCCAGGTCAGCGGGACCAACACCGGGGAGCTGTTTTTT
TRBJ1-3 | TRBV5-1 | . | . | CASTLAPTPTGNTIYF | TGCGCCAGCACCCTAGCCCCGACTCCGACTGGAAACACCATATATTTT
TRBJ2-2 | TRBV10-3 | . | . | CAISESSVQENTGELFF | TGTGCCATCAGTGAATCATCTGTCCAGGAGAACACCGGGGAGCTGTTTTTT
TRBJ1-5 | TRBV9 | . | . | CASSAQQGDQPQHF | TGTGCCAGCAGCGCCCAACAGGGTGATCAGCCCCAGCATTTT